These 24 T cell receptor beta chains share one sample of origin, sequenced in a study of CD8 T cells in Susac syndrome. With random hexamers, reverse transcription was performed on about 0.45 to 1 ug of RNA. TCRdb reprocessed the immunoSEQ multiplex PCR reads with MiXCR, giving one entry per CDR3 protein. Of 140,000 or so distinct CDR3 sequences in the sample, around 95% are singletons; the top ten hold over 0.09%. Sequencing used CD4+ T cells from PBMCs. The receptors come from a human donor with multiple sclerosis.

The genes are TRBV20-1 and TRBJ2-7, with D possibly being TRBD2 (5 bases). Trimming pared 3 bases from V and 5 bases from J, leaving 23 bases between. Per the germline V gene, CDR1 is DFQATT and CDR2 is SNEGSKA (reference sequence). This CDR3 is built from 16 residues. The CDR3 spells CSASPPRTDGRNEQYF. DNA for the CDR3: TGCAGTGCTAGCCCCCCTCGGACTGACGGTCGGAACGAGCAGTACTTC.

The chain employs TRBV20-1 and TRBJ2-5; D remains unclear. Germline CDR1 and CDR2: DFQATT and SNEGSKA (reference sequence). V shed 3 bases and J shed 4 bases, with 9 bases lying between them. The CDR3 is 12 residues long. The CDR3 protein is CSASSGRETQYF. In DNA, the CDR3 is TGCAGTGCTAGTAGTGGGCGAGAGACCCAGTACTTC.

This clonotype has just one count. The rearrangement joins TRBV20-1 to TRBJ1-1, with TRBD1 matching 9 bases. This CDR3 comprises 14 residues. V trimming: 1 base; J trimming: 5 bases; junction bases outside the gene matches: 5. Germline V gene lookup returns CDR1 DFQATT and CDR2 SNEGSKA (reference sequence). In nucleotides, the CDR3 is TGCAGTGCTAGAGGAGGGACAGGGTGGACTGAAGCTTTCTTT. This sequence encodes CSARGGTGWTEAFF.

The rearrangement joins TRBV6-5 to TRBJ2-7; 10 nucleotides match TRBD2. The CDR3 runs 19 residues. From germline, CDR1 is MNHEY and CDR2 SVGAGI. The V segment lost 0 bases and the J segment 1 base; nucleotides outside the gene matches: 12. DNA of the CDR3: TGTGCCAGCAGTTACTCGAGGTTGGTAGCGGGAGGACTATCCTACGAGCAGTACTTC. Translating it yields CASSYSRLVAGGLSYEQYF.

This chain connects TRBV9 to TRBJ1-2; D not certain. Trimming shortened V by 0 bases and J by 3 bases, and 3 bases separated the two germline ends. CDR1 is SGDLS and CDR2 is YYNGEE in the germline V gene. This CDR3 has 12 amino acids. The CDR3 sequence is CASSVDYYGYTF. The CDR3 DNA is TGTGCCAGCAGCGTAGATTACTATGGCTACACCTTC.

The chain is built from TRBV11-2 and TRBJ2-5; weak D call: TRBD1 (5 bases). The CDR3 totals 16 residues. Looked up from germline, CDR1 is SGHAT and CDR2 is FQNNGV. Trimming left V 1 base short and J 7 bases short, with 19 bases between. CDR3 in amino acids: CASSLVAFQGYGTQYF. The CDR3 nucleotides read TGTGCCAGCAGCTTAGTTGCCTTTCAGGGCTACGGGACCCAGTACTTC.

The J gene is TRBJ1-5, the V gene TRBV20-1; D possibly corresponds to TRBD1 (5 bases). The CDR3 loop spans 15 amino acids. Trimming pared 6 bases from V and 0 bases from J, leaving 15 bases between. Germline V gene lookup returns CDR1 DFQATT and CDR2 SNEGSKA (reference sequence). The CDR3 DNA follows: TGCAGTGCCCCCCCCTCAGGGTATAGCAATCAGCCCCAGCATTTT. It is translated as CSAPPSGYSNQPQHF.

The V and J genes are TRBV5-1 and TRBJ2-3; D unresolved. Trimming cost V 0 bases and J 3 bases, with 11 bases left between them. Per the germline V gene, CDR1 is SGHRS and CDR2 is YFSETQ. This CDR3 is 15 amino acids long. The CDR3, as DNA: TGCGCCAGCAGCTTGGCCGGTTCAGCGACAGATACGCAGTATTTT. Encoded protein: CASSLAGSATDTQYF.

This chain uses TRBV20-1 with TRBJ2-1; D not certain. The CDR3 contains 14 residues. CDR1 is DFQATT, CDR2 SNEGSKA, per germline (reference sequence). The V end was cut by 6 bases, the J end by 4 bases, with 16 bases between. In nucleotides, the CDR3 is TGCAGTGCCCGAACTGGAGCTAGATACAATGAGCAGTTCTTC. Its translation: CSARTGARYNEQFF.

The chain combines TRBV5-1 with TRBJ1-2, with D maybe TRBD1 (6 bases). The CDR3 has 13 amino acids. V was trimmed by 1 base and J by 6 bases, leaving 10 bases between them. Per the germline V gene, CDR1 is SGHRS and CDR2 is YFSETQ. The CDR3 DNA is TGCGCCAGCAGCTTGTCAGGGGATGATGGCTACACCTTC. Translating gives CASSLSGDDGYTF.

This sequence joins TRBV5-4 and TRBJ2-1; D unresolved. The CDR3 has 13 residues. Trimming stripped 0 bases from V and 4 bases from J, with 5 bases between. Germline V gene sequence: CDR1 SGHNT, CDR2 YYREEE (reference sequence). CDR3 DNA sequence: TGTGCCAGCAGCTTGGGAGAATACAATGAGCAGTTCTTC. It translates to CASSLGEYNEQFF.

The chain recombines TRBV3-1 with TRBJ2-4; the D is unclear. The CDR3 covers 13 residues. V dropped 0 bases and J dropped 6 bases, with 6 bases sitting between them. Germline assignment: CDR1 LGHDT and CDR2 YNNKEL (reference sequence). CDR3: CASSQDDRNIQYF. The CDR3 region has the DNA TGTGCCAGCAGCCAAGATGACCGAAACATTCAGTACTTC.

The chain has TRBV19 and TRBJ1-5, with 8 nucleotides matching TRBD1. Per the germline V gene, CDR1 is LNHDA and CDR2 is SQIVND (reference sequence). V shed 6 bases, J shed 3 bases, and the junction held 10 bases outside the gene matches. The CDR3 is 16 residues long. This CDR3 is CASRSQGANSNQPQHF. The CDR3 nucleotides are TGTGCCAGTAGATCCCAGGGGGCGAACTCCAATCAGCCCCAGCATTTT.

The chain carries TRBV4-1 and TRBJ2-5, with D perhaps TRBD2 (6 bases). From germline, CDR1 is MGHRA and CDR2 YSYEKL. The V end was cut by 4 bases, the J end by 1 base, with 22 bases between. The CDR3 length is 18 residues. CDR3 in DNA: TGCGCCAGCAGCCTAGCGCAGGGTGTGGGCGGGATCCAAGAGACCCAGTACTTC. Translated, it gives CASSLAQGVGGIQETQYF.

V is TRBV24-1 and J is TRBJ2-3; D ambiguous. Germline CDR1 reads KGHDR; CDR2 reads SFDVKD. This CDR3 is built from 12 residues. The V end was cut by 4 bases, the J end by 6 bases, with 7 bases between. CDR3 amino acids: CATSDPPDTQYF. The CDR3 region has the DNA TGTGCCACCAGTGACCCCCCCGATACGCAGTATTTT.

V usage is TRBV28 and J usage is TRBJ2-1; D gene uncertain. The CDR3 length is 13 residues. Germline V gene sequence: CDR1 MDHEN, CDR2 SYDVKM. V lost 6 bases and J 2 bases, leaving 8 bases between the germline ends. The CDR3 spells CASRAATYNEQFF. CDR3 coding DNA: TGTGCCAGCAGGGCAGCCACCTACAATGAGCAGTTCTTC. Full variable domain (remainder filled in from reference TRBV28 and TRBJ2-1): DVKVTQSSRYLVKRTGEKVFLECVQDMDHENMFWYRQDPGLGLRLIYFSYDVKMKEKGDIPEGYSVSREKKERFSLILESASTNQTSMYLCASRAATYNEQFFGPGTRLTVL.

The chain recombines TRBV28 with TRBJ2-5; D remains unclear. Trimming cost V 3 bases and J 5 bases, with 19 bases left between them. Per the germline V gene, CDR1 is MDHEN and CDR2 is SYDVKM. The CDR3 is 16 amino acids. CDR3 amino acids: CASSFSVKDSRETQYF. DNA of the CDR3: TGTGCCAGCAGTTTCTCAGTCAAAGATAGCCGGGAGACCCAGTACTTC.

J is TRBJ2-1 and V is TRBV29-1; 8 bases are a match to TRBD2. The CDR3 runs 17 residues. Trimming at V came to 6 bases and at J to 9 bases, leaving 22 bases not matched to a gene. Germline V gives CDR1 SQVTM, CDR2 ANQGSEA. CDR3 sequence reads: CSVGRGGSTGTPGEQFF. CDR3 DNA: TGCAGCGTGGGTCGGGGGGGCTCGACTGGGACCCCAGGTGAGCAGTTCTTC.

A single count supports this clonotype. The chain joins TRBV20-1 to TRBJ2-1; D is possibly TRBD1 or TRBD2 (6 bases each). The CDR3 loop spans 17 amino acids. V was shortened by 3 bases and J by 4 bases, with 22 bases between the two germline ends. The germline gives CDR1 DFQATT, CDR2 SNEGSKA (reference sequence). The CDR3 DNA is TGCAGTGCTAGGGGGCTTCGCCGGGGGCAAGGGTACAATGAGCAGTTCTTC. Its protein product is CSARGLRRGQGYNEQFF.

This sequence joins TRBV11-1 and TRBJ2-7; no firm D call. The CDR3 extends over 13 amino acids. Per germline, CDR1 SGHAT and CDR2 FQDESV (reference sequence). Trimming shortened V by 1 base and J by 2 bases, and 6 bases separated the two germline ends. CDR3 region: CASSLVVAYEQYF. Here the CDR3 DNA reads TGTGCCAGCAGCTTAGTAGTAGCCTACGAGCAGTACTTC.

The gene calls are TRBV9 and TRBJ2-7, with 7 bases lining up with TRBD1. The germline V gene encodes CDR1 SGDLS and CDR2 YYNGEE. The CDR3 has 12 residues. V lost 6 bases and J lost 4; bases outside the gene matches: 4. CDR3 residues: CASKRDSYEQYF. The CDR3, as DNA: TGTGCCAGCAAGAGGGACAGTTACGAGCAGTACTTC.

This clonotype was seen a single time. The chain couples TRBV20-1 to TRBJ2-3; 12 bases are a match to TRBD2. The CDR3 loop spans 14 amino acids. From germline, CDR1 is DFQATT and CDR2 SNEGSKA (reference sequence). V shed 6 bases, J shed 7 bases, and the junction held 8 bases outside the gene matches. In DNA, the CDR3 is TGCAGTGCCCGCCTAGCGGGGGGGGGAAATACGCAGTATTTT. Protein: CSARLAGGGNTQYF.

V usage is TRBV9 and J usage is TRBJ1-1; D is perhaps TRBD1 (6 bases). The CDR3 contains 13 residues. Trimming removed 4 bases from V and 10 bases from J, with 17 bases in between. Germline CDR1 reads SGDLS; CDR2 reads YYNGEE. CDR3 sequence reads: CASSLGSGTLAFF. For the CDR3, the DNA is TGTGCCAGCAGCCTTGGATCCGGGACACTAGCTTTCTTT.

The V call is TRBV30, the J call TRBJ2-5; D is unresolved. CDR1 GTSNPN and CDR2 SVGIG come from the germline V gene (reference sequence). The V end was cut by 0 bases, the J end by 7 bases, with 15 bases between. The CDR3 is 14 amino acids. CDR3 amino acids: CAWSVSTRPGTQYF. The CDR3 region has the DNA TGTGCCTGGAGTGTGTCTACCCGCCCCGGGACCCAGTACTTC.